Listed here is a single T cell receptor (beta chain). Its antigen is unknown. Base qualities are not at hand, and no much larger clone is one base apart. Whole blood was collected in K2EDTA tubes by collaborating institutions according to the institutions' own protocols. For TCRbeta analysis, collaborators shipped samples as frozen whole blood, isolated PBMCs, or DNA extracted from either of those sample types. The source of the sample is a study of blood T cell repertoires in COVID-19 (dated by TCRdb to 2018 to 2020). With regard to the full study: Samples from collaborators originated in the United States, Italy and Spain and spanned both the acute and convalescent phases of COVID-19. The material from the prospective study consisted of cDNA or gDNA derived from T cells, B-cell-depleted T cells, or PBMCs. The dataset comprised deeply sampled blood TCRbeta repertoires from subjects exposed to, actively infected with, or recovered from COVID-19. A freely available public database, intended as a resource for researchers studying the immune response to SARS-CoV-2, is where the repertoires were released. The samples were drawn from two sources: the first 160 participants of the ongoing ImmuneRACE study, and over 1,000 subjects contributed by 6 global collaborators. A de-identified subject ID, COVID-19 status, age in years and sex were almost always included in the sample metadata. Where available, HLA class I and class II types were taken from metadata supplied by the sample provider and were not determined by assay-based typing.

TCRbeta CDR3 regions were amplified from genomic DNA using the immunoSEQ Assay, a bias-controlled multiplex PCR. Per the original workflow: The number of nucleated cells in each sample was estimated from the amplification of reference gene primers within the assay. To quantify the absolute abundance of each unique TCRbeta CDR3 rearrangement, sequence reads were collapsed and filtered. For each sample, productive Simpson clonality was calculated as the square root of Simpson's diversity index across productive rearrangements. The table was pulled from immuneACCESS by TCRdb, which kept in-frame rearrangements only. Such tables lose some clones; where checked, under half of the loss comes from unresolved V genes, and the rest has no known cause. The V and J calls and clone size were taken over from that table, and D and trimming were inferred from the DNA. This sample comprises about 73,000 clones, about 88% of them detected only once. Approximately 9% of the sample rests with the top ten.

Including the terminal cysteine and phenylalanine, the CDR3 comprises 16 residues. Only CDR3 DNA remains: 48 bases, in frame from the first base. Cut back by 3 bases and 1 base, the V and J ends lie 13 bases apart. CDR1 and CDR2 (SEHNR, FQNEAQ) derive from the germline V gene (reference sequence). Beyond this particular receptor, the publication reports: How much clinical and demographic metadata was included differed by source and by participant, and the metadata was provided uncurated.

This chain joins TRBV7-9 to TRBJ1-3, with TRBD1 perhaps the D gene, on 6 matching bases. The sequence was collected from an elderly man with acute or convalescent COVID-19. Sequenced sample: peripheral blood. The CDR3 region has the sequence CASSFFDRRSGNTIYF. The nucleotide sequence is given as TGTGCCAGCAGCTTCTTTGACAGGCGATCTGGAAACACCATATATTTT. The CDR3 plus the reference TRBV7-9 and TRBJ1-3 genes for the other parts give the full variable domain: DTGVSQNPRHKITKRGQNVTFRCDPISEHNRLYWYRQTLGQGPEFLTYFQNEAQLEKSRLLSDRFSAERPKGSFSTLEIQRTEQGDSAMYLCASSFFDRRSGNTIYFGEGSWLTVV.